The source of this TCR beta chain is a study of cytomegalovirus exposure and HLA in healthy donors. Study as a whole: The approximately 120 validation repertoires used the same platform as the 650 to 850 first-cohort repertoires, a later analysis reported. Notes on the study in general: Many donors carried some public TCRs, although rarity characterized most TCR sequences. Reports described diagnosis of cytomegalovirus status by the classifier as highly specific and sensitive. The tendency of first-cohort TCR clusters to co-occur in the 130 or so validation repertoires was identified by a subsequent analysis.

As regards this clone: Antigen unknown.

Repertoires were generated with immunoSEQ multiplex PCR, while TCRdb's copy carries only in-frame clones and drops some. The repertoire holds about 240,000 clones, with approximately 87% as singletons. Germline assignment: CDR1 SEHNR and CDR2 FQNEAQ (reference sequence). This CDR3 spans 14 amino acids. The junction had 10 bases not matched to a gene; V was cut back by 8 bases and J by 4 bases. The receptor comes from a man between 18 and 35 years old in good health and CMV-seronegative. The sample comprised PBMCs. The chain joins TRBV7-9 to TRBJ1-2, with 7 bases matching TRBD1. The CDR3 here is CASSDRDRFYGYTF. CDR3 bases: TGTGCCAGCTCCGACAGGGACCGATTCTATGGCTACACCTTC.